These T cell receptor beta chains were read from a single sample in a study of cytomegalovirus exposure and HLA in healthy donors. Sequenced by immunoSEQ multiplex PCR; TCRdb stores in-frame clones only, minus some. This sample carries roughly 100,000 clones, roughly 79% of them seen once, and the ten largest clones take roughly 4%. Specimen: PBMCs. The source of these receptors is a man aged 50-59 years in good health and CMV-seropositive. The CDR3 runs from the conserved cysteine through the conserved F or W. The D gene is left open where the match is weak. Some rows have no size entry. The others give once, few or many, or a class for an expanded clone.

>TRBJ2-3|TRBD2|TRBV27|-
TGTGCCAGCAGTATGCCCCGGACTAGCGGTAGCACAGATACGCAGTATTTT
CASSMPRTSGSTDTQYF
>TRBJ2-3|-|TRBV5-1|-
TGCGCCAGCAGCCCCGGGACTTCTAGCACAGATACGCAGTATTTT
CASSPGTSSTDTQYF
>TRBJ2-2|-|TRBV10-2|-
TGCGCCAGCAGTGGGGGGGGCGGGTCGAACACCGGGGAGCTGTTTTTT
CASSGGGGSNTGELFF
>TRBJ2-1|-|TRBV28|-
TGTGCCAGTCGAGGCCCCCATAGCGGAACCTACAATGAGCAGTTCTTC
CASRGPHSGTYNEQFF
>TRBJ2-7|TRBD1|TRBV11-2|-
TGTGCCAGCAGCTTTGGGACAGGGCCCCTTATCGGCGAGCAGTACTTC
CASSFGTGPLIGEQYF
>TRBJ2-7|-|TRBV29-1|-
TGCAGCGTAAAGTTCCAGGGAGGTTTCTACGAGCAGTACTTC
CSVKFQGGFYEQYF
>TRBJ2-7|-|TRBV5-1|-
TGCGCCAGCAGCCCAGACGGGGGACCCCCCGACGAGCAGTACTTC
CASSPDGGPPDEQYF
>TRBJ2-2|-|TRBV28|-
TGTGCCAGCAGTTTGGGCGGAAGAGGGACCGGGGAGCTGTTTTTT
CASSLGGRGTGELFF
>TRBJ1-1|-|TRBV21-1|-
TGTGCCAGCAGCAAAGACGGACAGGAAAAGTTGGACACTGAAGCTTTCTTT
CASSKDGQEKLDTEAFF
>TRBJ2-3|-|TRBV30|-
TGTGCCCGTGTGTCGGGAGATACGCAGTATTTT
CARVSGDTQYF
>TRBJ1-5|-|TRBV19|-
TGTGCCAGTACACTACGGGGGGCAGAAAATCAGCCCCAGCATTTT
CASTLRGAENQPQHF
>TRBJ2-5|TRBD2|TRBV6-6|once
TGTGCCAGCAATCGACTAGCGGGACGGGAGACCCAGTACTTC
CASNRLAGRETQYF
>TRBJ2-7|TRBD1|TRBV19|-
TGTGCCAGTTCAGGCGGGGACAGGGTTACCTACGAGCAGTACTTC
CASSGGDRVTYEQYF
>TRBJ2-1|-|TRBV7-2|-
TGTGCCAGCAGCTATTACGGGAGTTACAATGAGCAGTTCTTC
CASSYYGSYNEQFF
>TRBJ1-1|-|TRBV5-6|few
TGTGCCAGCAGCTTGGCCGTTTCCACTGAAGCTTTCTTT
CASSLAVSTEAFF
>TRBJ2-3|TRBD2|TRBV9|few
TGTGCCAGCAGCGTAGCGGGAGGAGCGCTACGGAACACAGATACGCAGTATTTT
CASSVAGGALRNTDTQYF
>TRBJ2-1|-|TRBV30|-
TGTGCCTGGAGCCATGGACTCAACAATGAGCAGTTCTTC
CAWSHGLNNEQFF
>TRBJ2-5|TRBD1|TRBV9|-
TGTGCCAGCAGCCTACAGGGGGCGCAGGCACTCCAAGAGACCCAGTACTTC
CASSLQGAQALQETQYF
>TRBJ2-1|-|TRBV30|-
TGTGCCTGGAGTCATAAGGAACTAGTCTACGATGAGCAGTTCTTC
CAWSHKELVYDEQFF
>TRBJ2-1|-|TRBV29-1|-
TGCAGCGTTAGAGGGACTGGTGAGCAGTTCTTC
CSVRGTGEQFF
>TRBJ2-5|-|TRBV2|-
TGTGCCAGCTGTAAACCAGGGAAGTTCGAGACCCAGTACTTC
CASCKPGKFETQYF
>TRBJ1-4|TRBD1|TRBV6-1|-
TGTGCCACAGACGGGACAGGGGGTGAAAAACTGTTTTTT
CATDGTGGEKLFF
>TRBJ2-1|TRBD2|TRBV7-2|-
TGTGCCAGCAGCACCGGGACTAGCAACAATGAGCAGTTCTTC
CASSTGTSNNEQFF
>TRBJ2-2|TRBD2|TRBV7-9|few
TGTTCCAGCAGCCCCCTTCCGGGACTAGCGGGAGAGGACACCGGGGAGCTGTTTTTT
CSSSPLPGLAGEDTGELFF
>TRBJ1-4|TRBD1|TRBV5-1|-
TGCGCCAGCAGCCAGGGGGGACAGACTAATGAAAAACTGTTTTTT
CASSQGGQTNEKLFF
>TRBJ1-3|-|TRBV6-5|-
TGTGCCAGCAGCGAGACAGTCTCTGGAAACACCATATATTTT
CASSETVSGNTIYF
>TRBJ1-4|-|TRBV30|-
TGTGCCTGGAGCGAGGAGGGGGGGAAAGTAGAAAAACTGTTTTTT
CAWSEEGGKVEKLFF
>TRBJ2-1|TRBD2|TRBV18|-
TGTGCCAGCTCACCACCGAGTCTAGCGGGAGTAAGTGAGCAGTTCTTC
CASSPPSLAGVSEQFF
>TRBJ2-7|TRBD2|TRBV28|-
TGTGCCAGCAGTCGTCAAGGGAGGGCATCCTACGAGCAGTACTTC
CASSRQGRASYEQYF
>TRBJ1-2|TRBD1|TRBV7-9|-
TGTGCCAGCAGCTCCGGGACAGGGGTTTATGGCTACACCTTC
CASSSGTGVYGYTF
>TRBJ1-3|-|TRBV5-1|-
TGCGCCAGCAGCTCTGGGCCTGGAAACACCATATATTTT
CASSSGPGNTIYF
>TRBJ1-1|-|TRBV6-6|few
TGTGCCAGCAGCCCCGGGTCCAACACTGAAGCTTTCTTT
CASSPGSNTEAFF
>TRBJ2-3|TRBD2|TRBV5-4|-
TGTGCCAGCAGGACCGGGACTAGCGGGAGAGGAGATACGCAGTATTTT
CASRTGTSGRGDTQYF
>TRBJ1-1|TRBD1|TRBV6-1|-
TGTGCCAGCAGCCACACGGGACAGATGAACACTGAAGCTTTCTTT
CASSHTGQMNTEAFF
>TRBJ2-3|TRBD2|TRBV11-1|few
TGTGCCAGCAGCCGACTAGCGGGAGGCCCCAGCACAGATACGCAGTATTTT
CASSRLAGGPSTDTQYF
>TRBJ2-5|-|TRBV7-2|-
TGTGCCAGCAGCTTCCTTGACAGACAAGAGACCCAGTACTTC
CASSFLDRQETQYF
>TRBJ2-7|TRBD1|TRBV7-7|few
TGTGCCAGCAGCGCCACCGGGACAGGGTGGAACGAGCAGTACTTC
CASSATGTGWNEQYF
>TRBJ2-1|TRBD2|TRBV9|-
TGTGCCAGCACTCCGCTAGCGGACTCCTACAATGAGCAGTTCTTC
CASTPLADSYNEQFF
>TRBJ2-1|TRBD2|TRBV5-1|few
TGCGCCAGCAGCCCGCGACTAGCGGAGCCCTACAATGAGCAGTTCTTC
CASSPRLAEPYNEQFF
>TRBJ2-7|-|TRBV27|-
TGTGCCAGCAGCCCTACCGAGAGCCCCACGCAGTACTTC
CASSPTESPTQYF
>TRBJ2-7|-|TRBV9|-
TGTGCCAGCAGCGTAGCGCCACGGGGGTACGAGCAGTACTTC
CASSVAPRGYEQYF
>TRBJ2-1|-|TRBV9|once
TGTGCCAGCAGCGTCCAGGATAGCTCCTACAATGAGCAGTTCTTC
CASSVQDSSYNEQFF
>TRBJ2-7|-|TRBV6-5|-
TGTGCCAGCAGTAACAGGGTTGAGCAGTACTTC
CASSNRVEQYF
>TRBJ2-7|TRBD1|TRBV4-1|-
TGCGCCAGCAGCCAAGATCTCACAGGGGTTTACGAGCAGTACTTC
CASSQDLTGVYEQYF
>TRBJ1-5|-|TRBV6-1|-
TGTGCCAGCAGTGAAGGGTGGGGGCTAAGCAATCAGCCCCAGCATTTT
CASSEGWGLSNQPQHF
>TRBJ2-3|-|TRBV13|-
TGTGCCAGCAGCCCTTCCTATGACAGCACGATGGGGCATTTT
CASSPSYDSTMGHF
>TRBJ1-2|TRBD1|TRBV11-2|-
TGTGCCAGCAGCTTAGATGACAGGGAAGGCTACACCTTC
CASSLDDREGYTF
>TRBJ2-2|-|TRBV19|-
TGTGCCAGTAGTACCGCCGTACAGAACACCGGGGAGCTGTTTTTT
CASSTAVQNTGELFF
>TRBJ2-7|TRBD2|TRBV27|-
TGTGCCAGCAGCGACGGGGGGGGACCATACGAGCAGTACTTC
CASSDGGGPYEQYF
>TRBJ2-7|TRBD1|TRBV7-9|-
TGTGCCAGCAGCAAACCGGGACAGTCGTACGAGCAGTACTTC
CASSKPGQSYEQYF